Below, 5 T cell receptor beta chains from the same sample are listed, as sequenced in a study of blood T cells in healthy people across ages (dated by TCRdb to about 2015). Libraries were prepared through 5' RACE. Data came from an Illumina HiSeq 2500. The second PCR ran for roughly 7 to 12 cycles and used a J-beta primer mix along with a sample-barcoded 5' primer. Clones were called with MiXCR by TCRdb after fastp trimmed the public reads at Q25, and only in-frame beta chains were retained. Every entry covers one CDR3 protein and lists the most common genes and DNA from its rows. This sample is represented by around 500,000 distinct CDR3 sequences; about 45% of them were singletons. In total, the top ten clones hold approximately 25% of the sample. The sample taken for sequencing was blood. The receptors were sampled from a man at least 80 years old in good health.

This clonotype appeared a single time. The chain recombines TRBV5-1 with TRBJ1-4, with a weak D call TRBD1 (5 bases). With 0 bases removed from V and 9 bases from J, the gap between germline ends came to 12 bases. The CDR3 is made up of 14 amino acids. The germline CDR1 and CDR2 sequences are SGHRS and YFSETQ. CDR3 protein: CASSLGGRDKKLFF. In DNA form, the CDR3 reads TGCGCCAGCAGCTTGGGGGGCCGGGATAAAAAACTGTTTTTT.

The CDR3 sequence: CSARDKGGRGEQFF. The CDR3 region has the DNA TGCAGTGCTAGAGATAAGGGCGGCCGGGGTGAGCAGTTCTTC. The J gene is TRBJ2-1, the V gene TRBV20-1; perhaps TRBD2 as D (5 bases). Germline V lookup: CDR1 DFQATT, CDR2 SNEGSKA (reference sequence). With 0 bases removed from V and 9 bases from J, the gap between germline ends came to 15 bases. This CDR3 contains 14 residues.

V usage is TRBV29-1 and J usage is TRBJ2-3; D is perhaps TRBD2 (5 bases). The CDR3 runs 13 residues. Germline V gives CDR1 SQVTM, CDR2 ANQGSEA. CDR3 in amino acids: CNGRRSPGNTQYF. CDR3 nucleotides: TGCAACGGTAGACGGAGCCCGGGAAATACGCAGTATTTT.

This clonotype turned up a few times. The rearrangement joins TRBV29-1 to TRBJ1-6, with a tentative D call TRBD1 (6 bases). The CDR3 extends over 12 amino acids. Trimming removed 4 bases at V and 10 bases at J, with 11 bases between. Germline V lookup: CDR1 SQVTM, CDR2 ANQGSEA. CDR3 amino acids: CSVGGGGSPLHF. In DNA form, the CDR3 reads TGCAGCGTTGGAGGGGGTGGCTCACCCCTCCACTTT.

In its sample, this clonotype was seen a few times. The gene calls are TRBV4-1 and TRBJ2-3; TRBD2 is a possible D gene (6 bases). Trimming stripped 8 bases from V and 7 bases from J, with 19 bases between. This CDR3 has 14 residues. Germline V CDR1 and CDR2: MGHRA, YSYEKL. The CDR3 nucleotides read TGCGCCAGCTCCCCTAGCGCACGGCCTAATACGCAGTATTTT. Its protein is CASSPSARPNTQYF.